This is a list of T cell receptor beta chains from one sample in a study of CD8 T cells in Susac syndrome. TCRdb reprocessed the immunoSEQ multiplex PCR reads with MiXCR, giving one entry per CDR3 protein. This sample has some 180,000 distinct CDR3 sequences, with about 94% found just once. Sequenced material: CD4+ T cells from PBMCs. Receptor source: a human donor in good health. CDR3s include the opening cysteine and the closing phenylalanine or tryptophan. Each record gives: clone size, V gene, D gene, J gene, CDR3 DNA, CDR3 protein. The D gene is left open where the match is weak. Expanded clones are given a class, and other clones once, few, many or no size at all.

>-|TRBV3-1|TRBD2|TRBJ2-4
TGTGCCAGCAGCCAGGCGGGGGAGGCCAAAAACATTCAGTACTTC
CASSQAGEAKNIQYF
>-|TRBV28|TRBD1|TRBJ1-5
TGTGCCAGCAGTTTACCCGAAGGGGGGACAGGGGGCCTTCAGCCCCAGCATTTT
CASSLPEGGTGGLQPQHF
>-|TRBV10-3|-|TRBJ1-2
TGTGCCATCAGTGATTCCGGGACAACCGGCGATGGCTACACCTTC
CAISDSGTTGDGYTF
>-|TRBV12-3/TRBV12-4|TRBD1|TRBJ2-2
TGTGCCAGCAGGGGGACAGGGGGCATCGGGGAGCTGTTTTTT
CASRGTGGIGELFF
>once|TRBV29-1|-|TRBJ2-5
TGCAGCGTTGGCGGGGCAGGGGGAGGCGAGACCCAGTACTTC
CSVGGAGGGETQYF
>-|TRBV30|-|TRBJ1-1
TGTGCCGGTACTCAGGGAAACACTGAAGCTTTCTTT
CAGTQGNTEAFF
>-|TRBV7-2|-|TRBJ2-7
TGTGCCAGCAGCCCCCTTGGGGGGGCTGCCGAGCAGTACTTC
CASSPLGGAAEQYF
>-|TRBV7-9|TRBD1|TRBJ2-4
TGTGCCAGCAGCCGAGGGACAGTAGAGATTCAGTACTTC
CASSRGTVEIQYF
>-|TRBV5-6|TRBD1|TRBJ2-1
TGTGCCAGCAGCTTCCCCGGGACAGGGGTGTCACTAGTAGACAATGAGCAGTTCTTC
CASSFPGTGVSLVDNEQFF
>-|TRBV6-1|-|TRBJ2-3
TGTGCCAGCTATGGGTCTAACACAGATACGCAGTATTTT
CASYGSNTDTQYF
>-|TRBV6-6|TRBD1|TRBJ2-4
TGTGCCAGCACCACACAGGGGGGCGCCAAAAACATTCAGTACTTC
CASTTQGGAKNIQYF
>-|TRBV29-1|-|TRBJ1-2
TGCAGCGTTGACCGGGATGGCTACACCTTC
CSVDRDGYTF
>-|TRBV15|TRBD1|TRBJ1-6
TGTGCCACCAGCAGAACCCCCGACAGGGATCGAAATTCACCCCTCCACTTT
CATSRTPDRDRNSPLHF
>-|TRBV6-5|-|TRBJ1-5
TGTGCCAGCAGTTCGACAGGTTCGGGGGCCCAGCATTTT
CASSSTGSGAQHF
>-|TRBV7-9|-|TRBJ1-1
TGTGCCAGCAGCTTAGCCGGGGGGACAAACACTGAAGCTTTCTTT
CASSLAGGTNTEAFF
>-|TRBV28|TRBD2|TRBJ2-4
TGTGCCAGCAGTTTTGGGACTAGAGCCAAAAACATTCAGTACTTC
CASSFGTRAKNIQYF
>-|TRBV3-1|-|TRBJ2-7
TGTGCCAGCAGCCAAGCTTGGGACGTCCTCTACGAGCAGTACTTC
CASSQAWDVLYEQYF
>-|TRBV6-5|-|TRBJ1-1
TGTGCCAGCAGAGAAGAGTACCTGAACACTGAAGCTTTCTTT
CASREEYLNTEAFF
>-|TRBV24-1|-|TRBJ2-5
TGTGCCACCAGTGATTTGAAGGGCAGGGTGGGCCAAGAGACCCAGTACTTC
CATSDLKGRVGQETQYF
>-|TRBV4-2|-|TRBJ2-7
TGTGCCAGCAGCCAAGATCGAATGGGCTACGAGCAGTACTTC
CASSQDRMGYEQYF
>-|TRBV19|-|TRBJ1-4
TGTGCCAGCGGGACATACACTAATGAAAAACTGTTTTTT
CASGTYTNEKLFF
>-|TRBV29-1|-|TRBJ1-3
TGCAGCGTTGGGGGCAGGCATAAGGACACCATATATTTT
CSVGGRHKDTIYF
>many|TRBV5-4|-|TRBJ2-3
TGTGCCAGCAGCTTGGGCGGGACAGATACGCAGTATTTT
CASSLGGTDTQYF
>once|TRBV9|TRBD1|TRBJ1-3
TGTGCCAGCAGCCAAGGACAGGGGGGAAACACCATATATTTT
CASSQGQGGNTIYF
>-|TRBV7-3|-|TRBJ2-5
TGTGCCAGCAGCTCTTCCGAGAGACAAGAGACCCAGTACTTC
CASSSSERQETQYF
>-|TRBV3-1|-|TRBJ2-7
TGTGCCAGCAGCCAAGCGTCGATCTCACCGGTGCAGTACTTC
CASSQASISPVQYF
>-|TRBV28|TRBD1|TRBJ1-2
TGTGCCAGCAAGCTACGGACAGGAAACTATGGCTACACCTTC
CASKLRTGNYGYTF
>once|TRBV2|-|TRBJ1-2
TGTGCCAGCAGCCGGACGGCTGATGGCTACACCTTC
CASSRTADGYTF
>-|TRBV20-1|-|TRBJ2-4
TGCAGTGCTAGAGGGGGGAGGGGGAAAAACATTCAGTACTTC
CSARGGRGKNIQYF
>once|TRBV5-1|-|TRBJ2-3
TGCGCCAGCAGCAAGGAGGGGACTGCTTATATGGATACGCAGTATTTT
CASSKEGTAYMDTQYF
>-|TRBV20-1|-|TRBJ2-5
TGCAGTGCTAGCGGTCAAGGGGGCCAAGAGACCCAGTACTTC
CSASGQGGQETQYF
>-|TRBV19|-|TRBJ2-3
TGTGCCAGTAGTTTTTATTCAGATACGCAGTATTTT
CASSFYSDTQYF
>once|TRBV19|TRBD2|TRBJ2-3
TGTGCCAGTACGAGAATGGCGGGGGGGAGCACAGATACGCAGTATTTT
CASTRMAGGSTDTQYF
>-|TRBV5-4|-|TRBJ2-5
TGTGCCAGCAGCACCCGACAGACGTACCAAGAGACCCAGTACTTC
CASSTRQTYQETQYF
>-|TRBV19|TRBD1|TRBJ2-3
TGTGCCAGTAGGGACAGGGGGCTGTCAGATACGCAGTATTTT
CASRDRGLSDTQYF